The 28 T cell receptor beta chains presented below share a single source sample, sequenced in a study of blood T cells in healthy people across ages. A second about 7 to 11 cycle PCR used barcoded and J-beta primers. TCRdb used MiXCR to reprocess the 5' RACE reads, holding one entry per CDR3 protein. The table shows over 1.5 million distinct CDR3 sequences, with about 50% occurring only once. Sequenced sample: blood. Source of these receptors: a woman between 35 and 50 years old in good health.

V and J are TRBV28 and TRBJ2-5; D may correspond to TRBD1 or TRBD2 (5 bases each). Per the germline V gene, CDR1 is MDHEN and CDR2 is SYDVKM. This CDR3 has 14 residues. Trimming removed 6 bases at V and 11 bases at J, with 22 bases between. CDR3 DNA: TGTGCCAGCAGCCTCCTTAATTCAGGCTGGGGGCAGTACTTC. Residues: CASSLLNSGWGQYF.

This chain connects TRBV11-1 to TRBJ2-3; D might be TRBD1 (6 bases). Germline-derived CDR1 and CDR2 are SGHAT and FQDESV (reference sequence). The CDR3 extends over 15 amino acids. Trimming shortened V by 2 bases and J by 2 bases, and 11 bases separated the two germline ends. This CDR3 reads CASSLRDIDTDTQYF. Here the CDR3 DNA reads TGTGCCAGCAGCTTACGGGACATAGACACAGATACGCAGTATTTT.

This chain uses TRBV4-2 with TRBJ2-3, with D possibly being TRBD1 or TRBD2 (5 bases each). The germline CDR1 and CDR2 sequences are LGHNA and YNFKEQ. Deletions cut 0 bases from V and 4 bases from J, with 14 bases between. The CDR3 has 16 residues. The CDR3 DNA sequence: TGTGCCAGCAGCCAAGAGGGAAGGAGAGGGGCAGATACGCAGTATTTT. Its protein is CASSQEGRRGADTQYF.

In this sample, this clonotype turned up a few times. As DNA, the CDR3 is TGTGCCACCAGGGGGGGGAAAAACATTCAGTACTTC. It is translated as CATRGGKNIQYF. The chain recombines TRBV7-2 with TRBJ2-4; D may match TRBD1 or TRBD2 (7 bases each). V lost 10 bases, J lost 4 bases, and 11 bases lay in between. Per the germline V gene, CDR1 is SGHTA and CDR2 is FQGNSA. This CDR3 is built from 12 residues.

The rearrangement joins TRBV6-2 or TRBV6-3 to TRBJ2-3, with D perhaps matching TRBD2 (7 bases). The CDR3 has 15 residues. The V gene lost 3 bases and the J gene lost 2 bases, with 12 bases spanning the gap. CDR1 is MNHEY, CDR2 SVGEGT, per germline. In DNA form, the CDR3 reads TGTGCCAGCAGTTATGCGGGGGCCCACACAGATACGCAGTATTTT. Its translation is CASSYAGAHTDTQYF.

This clonotype was observed a few times. The chain joins TRBV27 to TRBJ1-1; D remains unclear. Trimming stripped 6 bases from V and 8 bases from J, with 4 bases between. The CDR3 has 9 amino acids. Germline V gene sequence: CDR1 MNHEY, CDR2 SMNVEV (reference sequence). The CDR3 coding sequence is TGTGCCAGCAGGGGAGAAGCTTTCTTT. It yields the protein CASRGEAFF.

The chain is built from TRBV11-2 and TRBJ2-3; TRBD2 is a possible D gene (6 bases). Trimming took off 3 bases at V and 5 bases at J, with 18 bases between the two ends. Germline CDR1 and CDR2: SGHAT and FQNNGV. The CDR3 length is 16 residues. CDR3 sequence: CASSLITGVIGDTQYF. CDR3 nucleotide sequence: TGTGCCAGCAGCTTGATCACGGGGGTTATCGGAGATACGCAGTATTTT.

V and J are TRBV2 and TRBJ2-5; no definite D call. There are 15 residues in the CDR3. CDR1 is SNHLY and CDR2 is FYNNEI in the germline V gene. V lost 6 bases and J 0 bases, leaving 14 bases between the germline ends. As DNA, the CDR3 is TGTGCCAGCAGCCCAATGATACGGAACCAAGAGACCCAGTACTTC. It encodes CASSPMIRNQETQYF.

The chain joins TRBV12-3 or TRBV12-4 to TRBJ2-6, with 7 positions matching TRBD1. V was clipped by 4 bases and J by 1 base; unmatched bases: 1. The CDR3 runs to 15 residues. In nucleotides, the CDR3 is TGTGCCAGCAGTTGGGGACAGTCTGGGGCCAACGTCCTGACTTTC. It codes for CASSWGQSGANVLTF.

The chain couples TRBV6-6 to TRBJ2-5; 7 bases map to TRBD1. This CDR3 comprises 15 residues. Germline V gene lookup returns CDR1 MNHNY and CDR2 SVGAGI (reference sequence). Unmatched junction bases numbered 6, after V lost 2 bases and J lost 3 bases. CDR3 in amino acids: CASSYPGQKEETQYF. The DNA of the CDR3 is TGTGCCAGCAGTTACCCGGGACAGAAAGAAGAGACCCAGTACTTC.

The rearrangement joins TRBV29-1 to TRBJ1-1; D gene uncertain. With 4 bases removed from V and 0 bases from J, the gap between germline ends came to 6 bases. CDR1 and CDR2 (germline): SQVTM, ANQGSEA. The CDR3 is 12 amino acids. For the CDR3, the DNA is TGCAGCGTTGGCCGAGTGAACACTGAAGCTTTCTTT. Residues: CSVGRVNTEAFF.

This chain connects TRBV7-2 to TRBJ2-1; 10 bases match TRBD1. CDR3 size: 15 residues. Germline V gene sequence: CDR1 SGHTA, CDR2 FQGNSA. The V gene end was trimmed by 1 base and the J gene end by 7 bases; junction bases not matched to a gene: 4. CDR3 in DNA: TGTGCCAGCAGCTTAGGGACAGGGGGTTTGAATGAGCAGTTCTTC. Its protein is CASSLGTGGLNEQFF.

This clonotype was picked up a small number of times. This sequence joins TRBV6-1 and TRBJ2-7, with 8 bases fitting TRBD1. The CDR3 consists of 15 residues. V shed 0 bases and J 10 bases; nucleotides not matched to a gene: 11. Looked up from germline, CDR1 is MNHNS and CDR2 is SASEGT. CDR3 sequence: CASSEAWTGRPLQYF. Here the CDR3 DNA reads TGTGCCAGCAGTGAAGCCTGGACAGGGAGGCCCCTTCAGTACTTC.

This clonotype was found once. CDR3 bases: TGCAGTGCTATGACAGGGGGCGCGTACAACGAGCAGTACTTC. The encoded protein is CSAMTGGAYNEQYF. V and J are TRBV20-1 and TRBJ2-5; 10 bases are a match to TRBD1. Judging by the DNA end, TRBJ2-7 fits better; the J call may be wrong. Looked up from germline, CDR1 is DFQATT and CDR2 is SNEGSKA (reference sequence). The CDR3 sequence is 14 residues long.

The chain combines TRBV5-1 with TRBJ2-2; 8 positions match TRBD1. The CDR3 consists of 15 residues. The germline V gene encodes CDR1 SGHRS and CDR2 YFSETQ. The ends lost 6 bases at V and 3 bases at J; junction bases unmatched: 7. The CDR3 coding sequence is TGCGCCAGCAACCCTGGACAGGGAGACACCGGGGAGCTGTTTTTT. As protein: CASNPGQGDTGELFF.

V is TRBV5-1 and J is TRBJ2-5, with 8 positions matching TRBD2. The CDR3 runs 17 residues. Per germline, CDR1 SGHRS and CDR2 YFSETQ. V shed 0 bases, J shed 4 bases, and the junction held 11 bases outside the gene matches. CDR3 region: CASSLANSAGVGETQYF. CDR3 coding DNA: TGCGCCAGCAGCTTGGCCAACTCAGCGGGGGTGGGAGAGACCCAGTACTTC.

Here the CDR3 reads CASSQGSPDRANSPLHF. The DNA for the CDR3 is TGCGCCAGCAGCCAAGGTTCCCCGGACAGGGCTAATTCACCCCTCCACTTT. The gene calls are TRBV4-3 and TRBJ1-6, with 8 bases lining up with TRBD1. CDR1 and CDR2 from the germline V gene are LGHNA and YSLEER. The CDR3 contains 17 residues. The V segment lost 1 base and the J segment 6 bases; nucleotides outside the gene matches: 8.

This clonotype was observed a few times. This chain links TRBV5-1 with TRBJ2-3; no clear D gene. The CDR3 has 13 residues. V was cut by 4 bases and J by 3 bases, with 9 bases left in between. Per germline, CDR1 SGHRS and CDR2 YFSETQ. CDR3 nucleotides: TGCGCCAGCAGCGCCCCCGCGACAGATACGCAGTATTTT. This translates into CASSAPATDTQYF.

CDR3 in amino acids: CSVEGGASSYNEQFF. The CDR3 region has the DNA TGCAGCGTTGAGGGCGGGGCCAGCTCCTACAATGAGCAGTTCTTC. This rearrangement joins TRBV29-1 to TRBJ2-1; possible D gene TRBD2, 6 bases. In germline, CDR1 is SQVTM, CDR2 ANQGSEA. There are 15 residues in the CDR3. Trimming removed 3 bases from V and 0 bases from J, with 12 bases in between.

J is TRBJ1-2 and V is TRBV11-2, with TRBD1 as a possible D gene (5 bases). Germline CDR1 is SGHAT and CDR2 is FQNNGV. The CDR3 is 13 amino acids. V was trimmed by 7 bases and J by 2 bases, leaving 11 bases between them. The CDR3 region is CASTRGGNYGYTF. The DNA for the CDR3 is TGTGCCAGCACCCGTGGGGGAAACTATGGCTACACCTTC.

This clonotype was observed a few times. This chain joins TRBV4-2 and TRBJ2-3; D unresolved. The V end was cut by 2 bases, the J end by 4 bases, with 7 bases between. The CDR3 runs to 13 residues. Germline V lookup: CDR1 LGHNA, CDR2 YNFKEQ. In nucleotides, the CDR3 is TGTGCCAGCAGCCAACCCAATTCAGATACGCAGTATTTT. It yields the protein CASSQPNSDTQYF.

The chain links TRBV3-1 to TRBJ2-1, with D hard to call. Germline V CDR1 and CDR2: LGHDT, YNNKEL (reference sequence). This CDR3 region has 13 residues. The germline V and J ends were trimmed by 2 bases and 5 bases, with 7 bases remaining between them. As DNA, the CDR3 is TGTGCCAGCAGCCAATCGGCCAACAATGAGCAGTTCTTC. Amino acids: CASSQSANNEQFF.

This clonotype was counted between two and nine times. J is TRBJ1-6 and V is TRBV18, with D perhaps TRBD1 (6 bases). From germline, CDR1 is KGHSH and CDR2 LQKENI. The CDR3 loop spans 15 amino acids. The V and J ends lost 4 bases and 8 bases respectively, with 15 bases between them. The DNA for the CDR3 is TGTGCCAGCTCACGCGGGGACACCCGAGATTCACCCCTCCACTTT. Amino acid sequence: CASSRGDTRDSPLHF. The whole variable domain, remainder taken from reference TRBV18 and TRBJ1-6, is NAGVMQNPRHLVRRRGQEARLRCSPMKGHSHVYWYRQLPEEGLKFMVYLQKENIIDESGMPKERFSAEFPKEGPSILRIQQVVRGDSAAYFCASSRGDTRDSPLHFGNGTRLTVT.

This clonotype appeared a few times. The chain employs TRBV6-2 or TRBV6-3 and TRBJ2-7; 12 bases map to TRBD1. The junction had 9 bases not matched to a gene; V was cut back by 6 bases and J by 6 bases. The CDR3 is made up of 15 amino acids. Germline V lookup: CDR1 MNHEY, CDR2 SVGEGT. Here the CDR3 reads CASRKAGTGGSEQYF. CDR3 in DNA: TGTGCCAGCAGGAAGGCCGGGACAGGGGGCTCCGAGCAGTACTTC.

V usage is TRBV4-3 and J usage is TRBJ2-7, with a weak D call TRBD2 (6 bases). The J call is doubtful: the DNA matches TRBJ2-5 better. This CDR3 has 17 residues. Germline-derived CDR1 and CDR2 are LGHNA and YSLEER. The CDR3 region is CASSQGSGGVPAETQYF. CDR3 DNA sequence: TGCGCCAGCAGCCAAGGATCGGGCGGGGTCCCGGCCGAGACCCAGTACTTC.

The chain joins TRBV27 to TRBJ2-1, with 9 bases fitting TRBD2. Germline V gene lookup returns CDR1 MNHEY and CDR2 SMNVEV (reference sequence). The CDR3 loop spans 16 amino acids. V lost 2 bases to trimming and J lost 2 bases; unmatched junction nucleotides: 4. CDR3 region: CASSLLGGGAYNEQFF. CDR3 DNA sequence: TGTGCCAGCAGTTTACTGGGCGGGGGGGCCTACAATGAGCAGTTCTTC.

The chain joins TRBV7-2 to TRBJ1-2, with a possible D match to TRBD1 (5 bases). The germline V gene has CDR1 SGHTA and CDR2 FQGNSA. V lost 4 bases to trimming and J lost 6 bases, with 12 bases between them. The CDR3 has 13 amino acids. CDR3 coding DNA: TGTGCCAGCAGCTCCGGGACGGTGGATGGCTACACCTTC. Its protein product is CASSSGTVDGYTF.

In its sample, this clonotype was seen a few times. This sequence joins TRBV7-2 and TRBJ2-3; 8 nucleotides agree with TRBD1. J was trimmed by 2 bases and V by 5 bases; bases with no gene match: 9. The length of the CDR3 is 16 residues. Germline V lookup: CDR1 SGHTA, CDR2 FQGNSA. Here the CDR3 DNA reads TGTGCCAGCAGCAAAAGGGACAGGCTGAACACAGATACGCAGTATTTT. Its protein product is CASSKRDRLNTDTQYF.